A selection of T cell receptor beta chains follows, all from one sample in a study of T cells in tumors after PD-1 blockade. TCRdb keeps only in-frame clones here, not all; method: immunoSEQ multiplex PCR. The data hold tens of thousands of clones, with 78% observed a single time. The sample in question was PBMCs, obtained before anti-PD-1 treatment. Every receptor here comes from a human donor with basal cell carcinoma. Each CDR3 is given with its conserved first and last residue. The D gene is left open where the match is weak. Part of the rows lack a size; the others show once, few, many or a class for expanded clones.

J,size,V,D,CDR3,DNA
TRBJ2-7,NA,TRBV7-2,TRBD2,CASSFQTSGGASDEQYF,TGTGCCAGCAGCTTTCAGACTAGCGGGGGGGCAAGTGACGAGCAGTACTTC
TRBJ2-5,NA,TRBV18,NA,CASSPRTHQETQYF,TGTGCCAGCTCACCTCGGACACATCAAGAGACCCAGTACTTC
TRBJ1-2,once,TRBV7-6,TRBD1,CASSPSLTGGNYGYTF,TGTGCCAGCAGCCCCTCTTTGACAGGGGGCAACTATGGCTACACCTTC
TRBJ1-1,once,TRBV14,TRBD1,CASSRGTGWNTEAFF,TGTGCCAGCAGTCGGGGGACAGGTTGGAACACTGAAGCTTTCTTT
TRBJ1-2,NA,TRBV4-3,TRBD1,CASSPDRAVYGYTF,TGCGCCAGCAGCCCAGACAGGGCTGTCTATGGCTACACCTTC
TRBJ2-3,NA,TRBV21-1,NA,CASSPLGGGQDTQYF,TGTGCCAGCAGCCCGTTAGGGGGGGGCCAAGATACGCAGTATTTT
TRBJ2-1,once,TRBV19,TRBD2,CASNSGGGTIQQFF,TGTGCCAGCAATAGCGGGGGCGGGACGATTCAGCAGTTCTTC
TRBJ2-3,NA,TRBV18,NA,CASSPFGVGDTQYF,TGTGCCAGCTCACCCTTCGGGGTTGGAGATACGCAGTATTTT
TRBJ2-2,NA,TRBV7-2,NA,CASSYGSGYMTGELFF,TGTGCCAGCAGCTACGGGTCGGGGTATATGACCGGGGAGCTGTTTTTT
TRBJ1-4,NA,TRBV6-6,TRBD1,CASKDRVGEKLFF,TGTGCCAGCAAAGACAGGGTCGGAGAAAAACTGTTTTTT
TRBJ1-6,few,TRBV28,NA,CASSLRRGGDNSPLHF,TGTGCCAGCAGTTTAAGGAGGGGAGGGGATAATTCACCCCTCCACTTT
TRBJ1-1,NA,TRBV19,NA,CASSPLATATGEDTEAFF,TGTGCCAGTAGTCCCCTTGCTACGGCTACAGGAGAGGACACTGAAGCTTTCTTT